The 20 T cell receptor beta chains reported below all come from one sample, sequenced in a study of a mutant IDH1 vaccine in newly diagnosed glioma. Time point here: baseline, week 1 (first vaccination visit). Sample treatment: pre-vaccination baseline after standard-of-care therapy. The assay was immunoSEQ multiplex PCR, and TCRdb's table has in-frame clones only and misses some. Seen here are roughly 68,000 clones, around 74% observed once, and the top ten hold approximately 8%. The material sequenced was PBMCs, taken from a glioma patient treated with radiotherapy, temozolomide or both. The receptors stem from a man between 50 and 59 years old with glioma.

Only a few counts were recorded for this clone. CDR3: CASSQGQALGEQYF. CDR3 nucleotides: TGCGCCAGCAGCCAAGGACAGGCGCTGGGGGAGCAGTACTTC. The chain combines TRBV4-1 with TRBJ2-7; D might be TRBD1 (6 bases). The V end lost 1 base, the J end lost 7 bases, and 14 bases lay between the germline ends. In germline, CDR1 is MGHRA, CDR2 YSYEKL. The CDR3 length is 14 residues.

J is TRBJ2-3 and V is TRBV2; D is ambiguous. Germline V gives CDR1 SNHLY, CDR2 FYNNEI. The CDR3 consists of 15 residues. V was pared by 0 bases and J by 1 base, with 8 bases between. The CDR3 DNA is TGTGCCAGCAGTGAAGCGCTTCCAGGCACAGATACGCAGTATTTT. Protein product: CASSEALPGTDTQYF.

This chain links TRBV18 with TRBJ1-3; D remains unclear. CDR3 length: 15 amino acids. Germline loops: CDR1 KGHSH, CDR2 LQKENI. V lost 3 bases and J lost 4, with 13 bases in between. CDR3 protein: CASSPGKVDGNTIYF. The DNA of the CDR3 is TGTGCCAGCTCACCGGGGAAAGTAGACGGAAACACCATATATTTT.

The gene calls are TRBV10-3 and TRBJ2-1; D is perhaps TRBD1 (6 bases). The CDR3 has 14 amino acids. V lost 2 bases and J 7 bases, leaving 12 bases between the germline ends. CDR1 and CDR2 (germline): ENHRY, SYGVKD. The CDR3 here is CAISEVDRKNEQFF. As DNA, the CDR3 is TGTGCCATCAGTGAGGTAGACAGGAAAAATGAGCAGTTCTTC.

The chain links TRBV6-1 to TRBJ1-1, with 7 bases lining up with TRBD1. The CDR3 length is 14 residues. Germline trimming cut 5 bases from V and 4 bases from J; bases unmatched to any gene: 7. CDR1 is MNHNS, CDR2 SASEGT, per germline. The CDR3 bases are TGTGCCAGCAGTACCTCAGGGGGAGTCACTGAAGCTTTCTTT. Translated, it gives CASSTSGGVTEAFF.

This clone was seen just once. The CDR3 protein is CASSLQDAGASSYEQYF. CDR3 DNA sequence: TGTGCCAGCAGCCTCCAGGACGCGGGGGCAAGCTCCTACGAGCAGTACTTC. The chain employs TRBV9 and TRBJ2-7, with TRBD2 as a possible D gene (7 bases). Germline V gene data show CDR1 as SGDLS and CDR2 as YYNGEE. This CDR3 comprises 17 residues. V lost 4 bases and J lost 0, with 20 bases in between. The whole variable domain, filled in from reference TRBV9 and TRBJ2-7, reads DSGVTQTPKHLITATGQRVTLRCSPRSGDLSVYWYQQSLDQGLQFLIQYYNGEERAKGNILERFSAQQFPDLHSELNLSSLELGDSALYFCASSLQDAGASSYEQYFGPGTRLTVT.

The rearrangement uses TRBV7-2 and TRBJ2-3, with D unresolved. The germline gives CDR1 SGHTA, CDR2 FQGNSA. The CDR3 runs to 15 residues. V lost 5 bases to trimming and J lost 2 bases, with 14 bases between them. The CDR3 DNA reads TGTGCCAGCAGCCCGCAGGACGGAGCCACAGATACGCAGTATTTT. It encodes CASSPQDGATDTQYF.

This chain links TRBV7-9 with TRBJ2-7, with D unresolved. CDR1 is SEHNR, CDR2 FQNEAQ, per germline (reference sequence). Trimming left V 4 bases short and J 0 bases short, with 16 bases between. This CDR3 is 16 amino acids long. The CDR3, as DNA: TGTGCCAGCAGCTCTAGAGAGAGTCCGAGCTCCTACGAGCAGTACTTC. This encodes CASSSRESPSSYEQYF.

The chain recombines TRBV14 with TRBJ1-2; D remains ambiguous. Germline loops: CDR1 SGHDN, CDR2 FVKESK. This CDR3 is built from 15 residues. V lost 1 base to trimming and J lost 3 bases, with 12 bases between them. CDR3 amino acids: CASSQGSGSYYGYTF. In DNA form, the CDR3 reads TGTGCCAGCAGCCAAGGCTCGGGGTCCTACTATGGCTACACCTTC.

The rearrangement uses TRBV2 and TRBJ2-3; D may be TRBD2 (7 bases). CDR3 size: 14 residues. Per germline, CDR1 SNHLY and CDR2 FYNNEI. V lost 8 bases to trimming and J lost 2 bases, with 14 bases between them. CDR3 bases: TGTGCCAGCTTTTCGGGGGGCCTCACAGATACGCAGTATTTT. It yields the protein CASFSGGLTDTQYF.

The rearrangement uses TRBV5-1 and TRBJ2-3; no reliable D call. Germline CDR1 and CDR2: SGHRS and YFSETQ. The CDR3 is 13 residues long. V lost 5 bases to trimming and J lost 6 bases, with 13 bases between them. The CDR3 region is CASRESVLDTQYF. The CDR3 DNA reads TGCGCCAGCAGGGAATCTGTGTTGGATACGCAGTATTTT.

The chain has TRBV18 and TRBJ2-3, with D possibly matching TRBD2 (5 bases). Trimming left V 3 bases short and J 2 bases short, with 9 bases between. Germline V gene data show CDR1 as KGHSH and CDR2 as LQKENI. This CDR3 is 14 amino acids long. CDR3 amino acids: CASSPGAATDTQYF. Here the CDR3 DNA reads TGTGCCAGCTCACCGGGAGCCGCCACAGATACGCAGTATTTT.

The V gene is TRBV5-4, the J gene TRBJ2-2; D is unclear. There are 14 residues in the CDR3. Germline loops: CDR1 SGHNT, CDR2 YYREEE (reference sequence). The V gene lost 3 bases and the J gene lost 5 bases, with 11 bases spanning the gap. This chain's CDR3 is CASSSGGVTGELFF. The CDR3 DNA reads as TGTGCCAGCAGCTCCGGTGGGGTAACCGGGGAGCTGTTTTTT.

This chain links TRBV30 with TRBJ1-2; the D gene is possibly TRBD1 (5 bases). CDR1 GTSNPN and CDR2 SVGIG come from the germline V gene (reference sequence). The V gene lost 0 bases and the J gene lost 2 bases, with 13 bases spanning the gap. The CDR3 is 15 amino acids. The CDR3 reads CAWSVSGTPNYGYTF. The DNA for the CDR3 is TGTGCCTGGAGTGTGTCCGGGACTCCGAACTATGGCTACACCTTC. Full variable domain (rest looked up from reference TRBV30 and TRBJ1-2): SQTIHQWPATLVQPVGSPLSLECTVEGTSNPNLYWYRQAAGRGLQLLFYSVGIGQISSEVPQNLSASRPQDRQFILSSKKLLLSDSGFYLCAWSVSGTPNYGYTFGSGTRLTVV.

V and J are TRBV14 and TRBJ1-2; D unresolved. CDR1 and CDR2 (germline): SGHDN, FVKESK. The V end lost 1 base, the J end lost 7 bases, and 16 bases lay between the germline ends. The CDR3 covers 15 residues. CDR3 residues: CASSQAGGPSAGYTF. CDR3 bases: TGTGCCAGCAGCCAAGCGGGCGGACCCTCAGCTGGCTACACCTTC.

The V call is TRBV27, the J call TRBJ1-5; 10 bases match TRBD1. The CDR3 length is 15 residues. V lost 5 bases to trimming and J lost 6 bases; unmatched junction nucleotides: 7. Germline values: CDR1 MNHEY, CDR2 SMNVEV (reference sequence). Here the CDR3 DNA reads TGTGCCAGCAGTGTGGACAGGGGGTCGCGTCAGCCCCAGCATTTT. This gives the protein CASSVDRGSRQPQHF.

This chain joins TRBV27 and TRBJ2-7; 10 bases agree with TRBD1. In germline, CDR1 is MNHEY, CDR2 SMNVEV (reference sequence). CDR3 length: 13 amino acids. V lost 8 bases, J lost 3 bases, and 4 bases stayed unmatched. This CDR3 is CASPGQGGYEQYF. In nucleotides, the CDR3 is TGTGCCAGCCCTGGACAGGGGGGCTACGAGCAGTACTTC.

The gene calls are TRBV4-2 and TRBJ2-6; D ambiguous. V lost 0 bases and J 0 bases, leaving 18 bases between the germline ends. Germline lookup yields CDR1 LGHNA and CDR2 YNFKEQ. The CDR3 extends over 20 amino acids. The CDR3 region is CASSQESTSRLLSGANVLTF. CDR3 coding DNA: TGTGCCAGCAGCCAAGAGTCGACAAGCCGCCTGCTCTCTGGGGCCAACGTCCTGACTTTC.

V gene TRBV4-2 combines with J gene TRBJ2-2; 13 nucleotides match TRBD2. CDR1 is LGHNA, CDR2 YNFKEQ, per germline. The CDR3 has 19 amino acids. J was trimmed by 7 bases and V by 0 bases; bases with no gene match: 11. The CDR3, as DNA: TGTGCCAGCAGCCAAGAGACTAGCGGGGGGAACTTTATAGTCGGGGAGCTGTTTTTT. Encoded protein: CASSQETSGGNFIVGELFF.

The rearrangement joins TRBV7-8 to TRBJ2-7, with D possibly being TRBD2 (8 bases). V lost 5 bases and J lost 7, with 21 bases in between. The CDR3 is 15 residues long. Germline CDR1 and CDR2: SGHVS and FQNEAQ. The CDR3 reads CASSVRQGLVGEQYF. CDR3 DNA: TGTGCCAGCAGCGTAAGACAGGGACTAGTAGGGGAGCAGTACTTC. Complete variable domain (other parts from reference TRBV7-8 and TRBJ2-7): GAGVSQSPRYKVAKRGQDVALRCDPISGHVSLFWYQQALGQGPEFLTYFQNEAQLDKSGLPSDRFFAERPEGSVSTLKIQRTQQEDSAVYLCASSVRQGLVGEQYFGPGTRLTVT.